Listed below are T cell receptor beta chains from one sample, sequenced in a study of blood T cells in healthy people across ages. TCRdb analysed the 5' RACE reads with MiXCR anew, one entry per CDR3 protein. The sample has around 870,000 distinct CDR3 sequences, about 30% seen once; the top ten hold 17%. The material sequenced was blood. The origin of the receptors is a woman older than 75 in good health. CDR3s include the opening cysteine and the closing phenylalanine or tryptophan. The order of the fields is clone size, D gene, J gene, V gene, CDR3 length, CDR3 protein, CDR3 DNA. D genes are given only for firm matches. For some rows the clone size is stated as once, few or many, or as a class when expanded; others skip it.

clone_size: many
d_call: NA
j_call: TRBJ2-3
v_call: TRBV20-1
cdr3_length: 14
cdr3_aa: CSAPRVGGTDTQYF
cdr3_nt: TGCAGTGCCCCCAGGGTGGGAGGCACAGATACGCAGTATTTT

clone_size: many
d_call: NA
j_call: TRBJ2-5
v_call: TRBV11-2
cdr3_length: 15
cdr3_aa: CASSPTEVSRETQYF
cdr3_nt: TGTGCCAGCAGCCCGACCGAAGTGTCGCGGGAGACCCAGTACTTC

clone_size: many
d_call: NA
j_call: TRBJ1-4
v_call: TRBV15
cdr3_length: 14
cdr3_aa: CATSIRGSNEKLFF
cdr3_nt: TGTGCCACCAGCATAAGGGGATCTAATGAAAAACTGTTTTTT

clone_size: NA
d_call: NA
j_call: TRBJ1-4
v_call: TRBV7-2
cdr3_length: 13
cdr3_aa: CASTPGEREKLFF
cdr3_nt: TGTGCCAGCACCCCAGGGGAGAGGGAAAAACTGTTTTTT

clone_size: NA
d_call: TRBD1
j_call: TRBJ1-5
v_call: TRBV20-1
cdr3_length: 15
cdr3_aa: CSARSTGVLDQPQHF
cdr3_nt: TGCAGTGCTAGGTCGACAGGGGTCCTCGATCAGCCCCAGCATTTT

clone_size: many
d_call: TRBD1
j_call: TRBJ1-6
v_call: TRBV20-1
cdr3_length: 13
cdr3_aa: CSANRGHGSPLHF
cdr3_nt: TGCAGTGCTAACAGGGGGCACGGTTCACCCCTCCACTTT

clone_size: NA
d_call: NA
j_call: TRBJ1-6
v_call: TRBV3-1
cdr3_length: 15
cdr3_aa: CASSQGGGVGSPLHF
cdr3_nt: TGTGCCAGCAGCCAAGGTGGAGGGGTAGGGTCACCCCTCCACTTT

clone_size: many
d_call: TRBD1
j_call: TRBJ2-1
v_call: TRBV5-1
cdr3_length: 15
cdr3_aa: CASSLAGTGTREQFF
cdr3_nt: TGCGCCAGCAGCTTGGCCGGGACAGGCACCAGGGAGCAGTTCTTC

clone_size: many
d_call: TRBD2
j_call: TRBJ2-1
v_call: TRBV2
cdr3_length: 13
cdr3_aa: CAKGTSGNNEQFF
cdr3_nt: TGTGCCAAGGGGACTAGCGGGAACAATGAGCAGTTCTTC

clone_size: NA
d_call: NA
j_call: TRBJ2-1
v_call: TRBV20-1
cdr3_length: 12
cdr3_aa: CSASLGRVEQVF
cdr3_nt: TGCAGTGCTTCACTGGGAAGGGTTGAGCAGGTCTTC

clone_size: NA
d_call: NA
j_call: TRBJ2-1
v_call: TRBV3-1
cdr3_length: 15
cdr3_aa: CASTERRQGREAQFF
cdr3_nt: TGTGCCAGCACCGAAAGGCGGCAGGGGAGAGAGGCCCAGTTCTTC

clone_size: many
d_call: NA
j_call: TRBJ2-5
v_call: TRBV9
cdr3_length: 13
cdr3_aa: CASSGSVEETQYF
cdr3_nt: TGTGCCAGCAGCGGGTCCGTGGAGGAGACCCAGTACTTC

clone_size: NA
d_call: TRBD2
j_call: TRBJ2-2
v_call: TRBV9
cdr3_length: 17
cdr3_aa: CASSGRRGGRATGELFF
cdr3_nt: TGTGCCAGCAGCGGACGGCGGGGGGGCCGAGCGACCGGGGAGCTGTTTTTT

clone_size: NA
d_call: TRBD2
j_call: TRBJ2-7
v_call: TRBV20-1
cdr3_length: 15
cdr3_aa: CSATLAAGVLYEQYF
cdr3_nt: TGCAGTGCTACGTTGGCAGCGGGGGTTCTCTACGAGCAGTACTTC

clone_size: few
d_call: TRBD2
j_call: TRBJ2-1
v_call: TRBV6-2/TRBV6-3
cdr3_length: 16
cdr3_aa: CASSYSASGGYNEQFF
cdr3_nt: TGTGCCAGCAGTTACTCCGCTAGCGGGGGCTACAATGAGCAGTTCTTC

clone_size: few
d_call: TRBD1
j_call: TRBJ2-7
v_call: TRBV7-2
cdr3_length: 15
cdr3_aa: CASRKGQGAWDEQYF
cdr3_nt: TGTGCCAGCAGAAAAGGACAGGGGGCTTGGGACGAGCAGTACTTC

clone_size: NA
d_call: TRBD2
j_call: TRBJ2-5
v_call: TRBV2
cdr3_length: 14
cdr3_aa: CASSKRGDYNEQYF
cdr3_nt: TGTGCCAGCAGTAAGCGGGGGGACTACAATGAGCAGTACTTC

clone_size: many
d_call: TRBD1
j_call: TRBJ2-4
v_call: TRBV7-6
cdr3_length: 19
cdr3_aa: CASSPGFYRTGRDKNIQYF
cdr3_nt: TGTGCCAGCAGCCCGGGTTTTTATAGGACAGGGAGAGACAAAAACATTCAGTACTTC

clone_size: many
d_call: TRBD1
j_call: TRBJ2-7
v_call: TRBV20-1
cdr3_length: 13
cdr3_aa: CSASKDRGYEQYF
cdr3_nt: TGCAGTGCCAGCAAGGACAGGGGATACGAGCAGTACTTC

clone_size: NA
d_call: NA
j_call: TRBJ1-1
v_call: TRBV12-3/TRBV12-4
cdr3_length: 15
cdr3_aa: CASSLTMGQNTEAFF
cdr3_nt: TGTGCCAGCAGTTTAACTATGGGACAGAACACTGAAGCTTTCTTT

clone_size: NA
d_call: NA
j_call: TRBJ2-5
v_call: TRBV6-1
cdr3_length: 13
cdr3_aa: CASSDYPKETQYF
cdr3_nt: TGTGCCAGCAGTGACTATCCCAAAGAGACCCAGTACTTC

clone_size: many
d_call: NA
j_call: TRBJ1-2
v_call: TRBV6-5
cdr3_length: 13
cdr3_aa: CASCVAGSYGYTF
cdr3_nt: TGTGCCAGCTGTGTTGCAGGGTCCTATGGCTACACCTTC

clone_size: NA
d_call: TRBD2
j_call: TRBJ2-3
v_call: TRBV24-1
cdr3_length: 14
cdr3_aa: CATRATSGTDTQYF
cdr3_nt: TGTGCCACCAGAGCAACTAGCGGCACAGATACGCAGTATTTT

clone_size: NA
d_call: NA
j_call: TRBJ2-5
v_call: TRBV7-6
cdr3_length: 14
cdr3_aa: CASSPPGWSGTQYF
cdr3_nt: TGTGCCAGCAGCCCCCCGGGTTGGTCCGGGACCCAGTACTTC

clone_size: many
d_call: TRBD2
j_call: TRBJ2-1
v_call: TRBV20-1
cdr3_length: 14
cdr3_aa: CSARSGGPHNEQFF
cdr3_nt: TGCAGTGCTCGTAGCGGGGGGCCGCACAATGAGCAGTTCTTC

clone_size: many
d_call: NA
j_call: TRBJ2-3
v_call: TRBV3-1
cdr3_length: 15
cdr3_aa: CASSQKPESTDTQYF
cdr3_nt: TGTGCCAGCAGCCAAAAACCAGAGAGCACAGATACGCAGTATTTT

clone_size: many
d_call: TRBD2
j_call: TRBJ2-1
v_call: TRBV20-1
cdr3_length: 16
cdr3_aa: CSAFGTSGGHYNEQFF
cdr3_nt: TGCAGTGCTTTTGGGACTAGCGGGGGACATTACAATGAGCAGTTCTTC

clone_size: many
d_call: TRBD1
j_call: TRBJ2-1
v_call: TRBV28
cdr3_length: 14
cdr3_aa: CASSPGGKRNEQFF
cdr3_nt: TGTGCCAGCAGTCCAGGGGGCAAACGGAATGAGCAGTTCTTC

clone_size: many
d_call: NA
j_call: TRBJ1-6
v_call: TRBV7-9
cdr3_length: 14
cdr3_aa: CASSPAGRNSPLHF
cdr3_nt: TGTGCCAGCAGCCCAGCGGGGAGGAACTCACCCCTCCACTTT

clone_size: many
d_call: NA
j_call: TRBJ2-7
v_call: TRBV12-3/TRBV12-4
cdr3_length: 12
cdr3_aa: CASSITHQGQYF
cdr3_nt: TGTGCCAGCAGTATTACCCACCAGGGGCAGTACTTC

clone_size: few
d_call: NA
j_call: TRBJ1-4
v_call: TRBV5-1
cdr3_length: 14
cdr3_aa: CASSFGQDGEKLFF
cdr3_nt: TGCGCCAGCAGCTTCGGGCAGGACGGTGAAAAACTGTTTTTT

clone_size: few
d_call: TRBD1
j_call: TRBJ1-2
v_call: TRBV7-8
cdr3_length: 15
cdr3_aa: CASSLLAGQGYGYTF
cdr3_nt: TGTGCCAGCAGCTTACTGGCGGGACAGGGCTATGGCTACACCTTC

clone_size: many
d_call: NA
j_call: TRBJ1-2
v_call: TRBV6-2/TRBV6-3
cdr3_length: 11
cdr3_aa: CASTDGYGYTF
cdr3_nt: TGTGCCAGCACGGATGGCTATGGCTACACCTTC

clone_size: many
d_call: TRBD1
j_call: TRBJ2-5
v_call: TRBV15
cdr3_length: 12
cdr3_aa: CATTGTEETQYF
cdr3_nt: TGTGCCACCACCGGGACAGAAGAGACCCAGTACTTC

clone_size: many
d_call: NA
j_call: TRBJ2-1
v_call: TRBV15
cdr3_length: 17
cdr3_aa: CATSREGQGGSYNEQFF
cdr3_nt: TGTGCCACCAGCAGAGAGGGGCAGGGTGGCTCCTACAATGAGCAGTTCTTC

clone_size: once
d_call: NA
j_call: TRBJ2-5
v_call: TRBV7-2
cdr3_length: 15
cdr3_aa: CASSFGGALQETQYF
cdr3_nt: TGTGCCAGCAGCTTTGGTGGGGCCCTTCAAGAGACCCAGTACTTC

clone_size: many
d_call: TRBD1
j_call: TRBJ2-1
v_call: TRBV15
cdr3_length: 17
cdr3_aa: CATSRDYRGGKYNEQFF
cdr3_nt: TGTGCCACCAGCAGAGATTATCGAGGGGGCAAATACAATGAGCAGTTCTTC

clone_size: many
d_call: TRBD2
j_call: TRBJ2-3
v_call: TRBV20-1
cdr3_length: 14
cdr3_aa: CSAFSGGVTDTQYF
cdr3_nt: TGCAGTGCTTTTAGCGGGGGGGTCACAGATACGCAGTATTTT

clone_size: NA
d_call: TRBD2
j_call: TRBJ2-5
v_call: TRBV7-9
cdr3_length: 15
cdr3_aa: CASSGTGLVSETQYF
cdr3_nt: TGTGCCAGCAGCGGGACGGGACTAGTATCTGAGACCCAGTACTTC

clone_size: NA
d_call: NA
j_call: TRBJ1-1
v_call: TRBV27
cdr3_length: 15
cdr3_aa: CASSFLSQGRTEAFF
cdr3_nt: TGTGCCAGCAGTTTTCTGTCCCAGGGGCGGACTGAAGCTTTCTTT

clone_size: few
d_call: NA
j_call: TRBJ1-2
v_call: TRBV6-2/TRBV6-3
cdr3_length: 13
cdr3_aa: CASSYEVRYGYTF
cdr3_nt: TGTGCCAGCAGTTACGAGGTGCGGTATGGCTACACCTTC

clone_size: NA
d_call: NA
j_call: TRBJ2-3
v_call: TRBV24-1
cdr3_length: 17
cdr3_aa: CATSDPGWREGGDTQYF
cdr3_nt: TGTGCCACCAGTGATCCGGGCTGGAGGGAAGGGGGGGATACGCAGTATTTT

clone_size: many
d_call: TRBD2
j_call: TRBJ2-1
v_call: TRBV5-5
cdr3_length: 15
cdr3_aa: CASSSPAGGTPEQFF
cdr3_nt: TGTGCCAGCAGCTCACCAGCGGGGGGAACCCCTGAGCAGTTCTTC

clone_size: NA
d_call: NA
j_call: TRBJ2-5
v_call: TRBV7-9
cdr3_length: 14
cdr3_aa: CAIRGGGLQETQYF
cdr3_nt: TGTGCCATCAGGGGGGGGGGCCTACAAGAGACCCAGTACTTC

clone_size: few
d_call: TRBD1
j_call: TRBJ1-4
v_call: TRBV11-2
cdr3_length: 15
cdr3_aa: CASSPRQGLNEKLFF
cdr3_nt: TGTGCCAGCAGCCCACGACAGGGGCTTAATGAAAAACTGTTTTTT

clone_size: few
d_call: NA
j_call: TRBJ2-6
v_call: TRBV5-1
cdr3_length: 20
cdr3_aa: CASSLLPGPRDGSGANVLTF
cdr3_nt: TGCGCCAGCAGCTTACTTCCGGGACCGAGGGACGGTTCTGGGGCCAACGTCCTGACTTTC

clone_size: few
d_call: TRBD1
j_call: TRBJ1-6
v_call: TRBV30
cdr3_length: 14
cdr3_aa: CAWNPDRGGSPLHF
cdr3_nt: TGTGCCTGGAACCCCGACAGGGGTGGTTCACCCCTCCACTTT

clone_size: many
d_call: NA
j_call: TRBJ2-7
v_call: TRBV7-9
cdr3_length: 12
cdr3_aa: CASSPRSNEQYF
cdr3_nt: TGTGCCAGCAGCCCCCGGAGTAACGAGCAGTACTTC

clone_size: NA
d_call: TRBD1
j_call: TRBJ2-5
v_call: TRBV11-1
cdr3_length: 15
cdr3_aa: CASSLGGQGWETQYF
cdr3_nt: TGTGCCAGCAGCTTGGGAGGACAGGGCTGGGAGACCCAGTACTTC

clone_size: NA
d_call: NA
j_call: TRBJ2-7
v_call: TRBV30
cdr3_length: 15
cdr3_aa: CAWSGERDGSYEQYF
cdr3_nt: TGTGCCTGGTCGGGAGAGAGGGACGGGAGTTACGAGCAGTACTTC